Below, one TCR beta chain is given with its context. Its cognate antigen has yet to be identified. Within one base of it there is no much larger clone, and no base qualities were kept. Peripheral blood CD8+ and CD4+ T cells from healthy donors, Susac syndrome patients and multiple sclerosis patients were profiled using high-throughput TCR beta sequencing. Treatment-naive patients with stable or active relapsing-remitting disease fulfilling revised McDonald criteria were used as multiple sclerosis controls. Bulk CD8+ and CD4+ T cells were purified magnetically by negative isolation, whereas CD8+ TEMRA cells were enriched by FACS. Blood was collected in EDTA tubes and processed within 24 hours, with PBMCs isolated through density gradient centrifugation. PBMCs intended for TCR sequencing were cryopreserved in liquid nitrogen and were subsequently thawed in a 37 degrees C water bath. The sorted or isolated CD4+, CD8+ and CD8+ TEMRA cells reached a purity of at least 90%.

This sample is drawn from a study of CD8 T cells in Susac syndrome (dated by TCRdb to about 2019). The study in broad terms: Whether CD8+ T cell activation and differentiation in Susac syndrome was antigen driven was tested using repertoire sequencing. General findings and caveats noted by the study authors: The study acknowledged that relatively few individuals were included in the TCR sequencing and HLA analysis.

Based on the germline V gene, the CDR1 and CDR2 sequences are KGHSH and LQKENI. V and J are trimmed by 3 bases and 4 bases, and the gene matches miss 6 bases of the junction. From its cysteine to its phenylalanine, the CDR3 spans 15 amino acids. Of the read, only the CDR3 DNA is kept; its 45 bases are in frame from base 1. RNA was extracted with the RNeasy kit and roughly 0.45 to 1 ug was reverse transcribed using random hexamers. The immunoSEQ multiplex PCR assay, which covers 54 Vbeta and 13 Jbeta segments, was used to amplify TCR beta CDR3 regions. Bias from PCR amplification was corrected by using a synthetic template baseline for primer optimization and for computational correction. The authors' pipeline ran thus. Reads were assigned to V, D and J genes according to IMGT and analyzed in immunoSEQ Analyzer, with only productive sequences retained. To calculate clonality, Shannon entropy was normalized by log2 of the number of productive unique sequences and then subtracted from one. For each patient and control, public and private clones were evaluated among the 100 most prevalent clones. Clones were defined as Susac-specific when absent from the healthy and MS cohorts, from about 1,100 published viral clones and from other ImmuneACCESS disease sequences. Through fastp at Q25 and MiXCR, TCRdb rebuilt clones from the public reads, retaining in-frame beta chains. Each entry merges the rows of one CDR3 protein and shows their most common DNA and genes. The V and J calls here are based on TCRdb, not the publication. For this sample the table gives roughly 150,000 distinct CDR3 sequences, of which roughly 94% were detected only once. The ten biggest clones cover 0.075% to 0.095% of the sample.

The receptor comes from a human donor with multiple sclerosis. Sequencing was performed on CD4+ T cells from PBMCs. The chain employs TRBV18 and TRBJ1-5, with 7 bases matching TRBD1. The CDR3 has the sequence CASSPTGTENQPQHF. The DNA sequence follows: TGTGCCAGCTCACCGACCGGGACAGAGAATCAGCCCCAGCATTTT. The full variable domain, with segments outside the CDR3 supplied by the reference TRBV18 and TRBJ1-5 proteins, appears as NAGVMQNPRHLVRRRGQEARLRCSPMKGHSHVYWYRQLPEEGLKFMVYLQKENIIDESGMPKERFSAEFPKEGPSILRIQQVVRGDSAAYFCASSPTGTENQPQHFGDGTRLSIL.